This TCR beta chain appears in the sequencing data of a study of T cells in Graves' hyperthyroidism and ophthalmopathy (dated by TCRdb to between 2018 and 2021). Background on the whole study: Peripheral blood was sampled at the time of initial diagnosis, prior to any treatment. A discovery cohort of roughly 96 patients, about 43 with Graves' ophthalmopathy and under 60 with stable Graves' hyperthyroidism, was used to find distinguishing TCR V-J signatures. The study also compared thyroid tissue and blood T-cell repertoires from roughly six Graves' hyperthyroidism patients. The paper reports TCR Vbeta CDR3 sequencing of approximately 140 peripheral blood samples: 43 ophthalmopathy, about 75 hyperthyroidism and around 17 progressor patients. The approximately 90 discovery patients were divided at random into training and test sets in a 7:3 ratio. Whether ophthalmopathy could be predicted prospectively was tested in an independent validation cohort made up of about 20 hyperthyroidism patients plus 17 patients who later progressed to ophthalmopathy. Following sampling, methimazole starting at 30 mg daily was given to hyperthyroidism patients, and high-dose intravenous methylprednisolone was given to ophthalmopathy patients. What the research found in general, with its limitations: Sample size was not statistically predetermined, and blinding of investigators to group allocation was not performed. Most expanded thyroid clonotypes (frequency above 0.001) were also found in blood, which suggests that blood repertoires may mirror thyroid immune responses. During validation, the model predicted progression to ophthalmopathy a median of approximately six months ahead of onset, with around 65% sensitivity and roughly 72% specificity. Ophthalmopathy was separated from stable hyperthyroidism by a 13 V-J signature model, with 85% to 90% sensitivity and 81% to 82% specificity obtained in cross-validation and 80%/75% obtained in testing.

This clonotype was seen only once. Its specific antigen is unknown. This clone may be a read error of a much larger clone one base away. The TCR beta CDR3 regions were amplified from the RNA transcripts. For the first round of RT-PCR on the TCR CDR3, the HTBI primer set was used together with the Qiagen OneStep RT-PCR kit. Libraries were constructed in a second round of multiplex PCR, after which size selection and purification were carried out. Paired-end sequencing of the libraries was performed with 100 bp reads on an Illumina HiSeq2000. In the authors' own workflow: SOAPnuke was used to process the raw data, removing reads that contained adapters or uncalled bases, had a mean Phred below 15, or lacked an exact match to the constant primer or identifier. High-quality paired reads were merged using COPE v1.2.5, and each unique nucleotide sequence was defined as a clonotype. MiTCR v1.1 was used to align clonotypes to the IMGT TRBV, TRBD and TRBJ reference segments. Only V-J combinations with frequency above 0.0001, covering about 99% of repertoires, were analysed. A TCS score was defined as the ratio of F50 (clonal expansion) to E x V (chaos), with BLOSUM62-based TCRdist applied between CDR3 peptides within each V-J. Welch's t-statistics and random forest reduced around 510 V-J features to 10 to 15, which were used in a naive Bayes classifier (R e1071). TCRdb redid the processing of the public reads, applying fastp at Q25 and MiXCR, and retained in-frame beta chains. Merged by CDR3 protein, the rows form single entries marked with the most common genes and DNA. TCRdb's processing, not the authors', yielded these V and J calls. In all, the sample holds about 640,000 distinct CDR3 sequences, and about 14% of those were seen once. Around 12% of the sample rests with the top ten.

The germline V gene encodes CDR1 LGHDT and CDR2 YNNKEL (reference sequence). For this chain, trimming is 4 bases at the V end and 12 bases at the J end, and the number of junction bases without a gene match is 8. From the cysteine up to the phenylalanine, the CDR3 has a length of 13 residues. Only the CDR3 portion is preserved as DNA: 39 bases, with reading frame beginning at the first base. In the ophthalmopathy patients, disease was moderately to severely active, with a Clinical Activity Score of 3 or more, a NOSPECS grade of 4 or more, and a duration of less than 3 months. The study excluded patients with uncontrolled infections, other autoimmune diseases, pregnancy or lactation. Diagnoses were established on the basis of clinical symptoms, serum thyroxine and TRAb, thyroid ultrasound, and orbital computed tomography. PBMCs were separated from over 9 ml of fresh peripheral blood using Ficoll-Paque density gradient centrifugation. Total RNA was extracted using Trizol reagent, and RNA quality was assessed on an Agilent 2100 Bioanalyzer.

Source material: blood. Rearrangement joined TRBV3-1 to TRBJ1-4; 7 bases in the middle match TRBD1. This TCR was recovered from a woman aged 45-59 years with Graves' ophthalmopathy. The bases read TGTGCCAGCAGCCCCGGACAGGTCGAAGAACTGTTTTTT. This encodes CASSPGQVEELFF.